This passage covers 22 T cell receptor beta chains from one sample sequenced in a study of OX40 agonist ivuxolimab in advanced cancers. Data came from immunoSEQ multiplex PCR; TCRdb stores just in-frame clones and leaves some out. The profile covers more than 70,000 clones, with approximately 88% appearing a single time and 9% to 10% taken by the ten largest. The sample here was CD4+ or CD8+ T cells sorted from blood, taken in a trial of the OX40 agonist ivuxolimab. The receptors shown here come from an adult with an advanced solid tumor such as melanoma, head and neck, liver or kidney cancer.

The V gene is TRBV6-1, the J gene TRBJ2-1, with no clear D. The CDR3 consists of 14 residues. Germline V gene lookup returns CDR1 MNHNS and CDR2 SASEGT. The ends were cut back, 6 bases at V and 4 bases at J, with 13 bases in the middle. CDR3 bases: TGTGCCAGCAGGACATCCGTGGGTTACAATGAGCAGTTCTTC. Its protein is CASRTSVGYNEQFF.

This chain joins TRBV27 and TRBJ1-6; 7 bases are a match to TRBD1. J was trimmed by 2 bases and V by 4 bases; bases with no gene match: 5. CDR1 and CDR2 (germline): MNHEY, SMNVEV (reference sequence). The CDR3 is 16 residues long. The CDR3 reads CASSYAGTAYNSPLHF. CDR3 nucleotide sequence: TGTGCCAGCAGTTACGCGGGGACAGCCTATAATTCACCCCTCCACTTT.

In this sample, this clone turned up once. One junction end disagrees with the germline gene, perhaps due to a read error. Here the CDR3 reads CSVEGQGPGETQYF. Here the CDR3 DNA reads TGCAGCGTCGAAGGACAGGGACCAGGGGAGACCCAGTACTTC. This sequence joins TRBV29-1 and TRBJ2-5; the match to TRBD1 covers 8 bases. The CDR3 loop spans 14 amino acids. CDR1 is SQVTM, CDR2 ANQGSEA, per germline.

The genes are TRBV11-2 and TRBJ2-7; TRBD2 matches 8 bases. The germline CDR1 and CDR2 sequences are SGHAT and FQNNGV. The length of the CDR3 is 15 residues. The V gene end was trimmed by 2 bases and the J gene end by 2 bases; junction bases not matched to a gene: 5. CDR3 loop: CASSLFHSGTYEQYF. The CDR3 DNA reads as TGTGCCAGCAGCTTATTCCATAGCGGGACCTACGAGCAGTACTTC.

The chain employs TRBV5-1 and TRBJ2-2; D is unclear. Per germline, CDR1 SGHRS and CDR2 YFSETQ. Trimming stripped 2 bases from V and 5 bases from J, with 7 bases between. This CDR3 comprises 13 residues. The CDR3 loop reads CASSLGTTGELFF. The CDR3 DNA follows: TGCGCCAGCAGCTTAGGTACGACCGGGGAGCTGTTTTTT.

The V gene is TRBV4-1, the J gene TRBJ2-5, with 11 bases fitting TRBD2. CDR1 is MGHRA and CDR2 is YSYEKL in the germline V gene. V shed 1 base, J shed 2 bases, and the junction held 12 bases outside the gene matches. The CDR3 contains 19 residues. CDR3: CASSQGATSGARGQETQYF. The CDR3 coding sequence is TGCGCCAGCAGCCAAGGGGCGACTAGCGGGGCCCGGGGGCAAGAGACCCAGTACTTC.

This clone has just a few counts. V gene TRBV25-1 combines with J gene TRBJ1-4; D uncertain. Germline CDR1 is MGHDK and CDR2 is SYGVNS. Deletions cut 4 bases from V and 10 bases from J, with 10 bases between. The length of the CDR3 is 12 residues. The CDR3 nucleotides read TGTGCCAGCAGTGGACCACGGGGAAAACTGTTTTTT. Translated, it gives CASSGPRGKLFF.

This clone has a handful of counts. The CDR3 sequence is CATSREDFTSYEQYF. The CDR3 DNA is TGTGCCACCAGCAGAGAGGATTTTACCTCCTACGAGCAGTACTTC. V gene TRBV15 combines with J gene TRBJ2-7; D is unclear. CDR1 and CDR2 from the germline V gene are LNHNV and YYDKDF (reference sequence). Trimming took 0 bases from V and 0 from J, leaving 9 bases between them. This CDR3 contains 15 residues.

The chain links TRBV7-9 to TRBJ2-5; TRBD1 matches 12 bases. The CDR3 has 15 residues. The junction had 6 bases not matched to a gene; V was cut back by 5 bases and J by 5 bases. Germline V gene sequence: CDR1 SEHNR, CDR2 FQNEAQ (reference sequence). The CDR3 loop is CASSQGTGGSETQYF. In DNA, the CDR3 is TGTGCCAGCAGCCAAGGGACAGGGGGCAGTGAGACCCAGTACTTC. Full variable domain (remainder filled in from reference TRBV7-9 and TRBJ2-5): DTGVSQNPRHKITKRGQNVTFRCDPISEHNRLYWYRQTLGQGPEFLTYFQNEAQLEKSRLLSDRFSAERPKGSFSTLEIQRTEQGDSAMYLCASSQGTGGSETQYFGPGTRLLVL.

The rearrangement links TRBV7-2 to TRBJ2-3; the match to TRBD2 covers 7 bases. The CDR3 loop spans 14 amino acids. CDR1 is SGHTA and CDR2 is FQGNSA in the germline V gene. V gave up 5 bases and J gave up 4 bases; unmatched junction bases: 6. CDR3 in amino acids: CASSPIRGADTQYF. The CDR3, as DNA: TGTGCCAGCAGCCCGATACGGGGGGCAGATACGCAGTATTTT.

The sample holds a few counts of this clone. The rearrangement links TRBV7-3 to TRBJ1-2; 9 bases match TRBD1. The V and J ends lost 5 bases and 8 bases, in that order; junction bases with no gene match: 6. Per the germline V gene, CDR1 is SGHTA and CDR2 is FQGTGA. The CDR3 has 13 amino acids. The CDR3 nucleotides are TGTGCCAGCAGCCCCGGACAGGGGTTGGGCTACACCTTC. Amino acid sequence: CASSPGQGLGYTF.

The chain carries TRBV9 and TRBJ1-4; a weak D match, TRBD1 (6 bases). This CDR3 is built from 15 residues. V was pared by 4 bases and J by 4 bases, with 14 bases between. Germline values: CDR1 SGDLS, CDR2 YYNGEE. In DNA form, the CDR3 reads TGTGCCAGCAGCTCTACAGGGAGGGGTAATGAAAAACTGTTTTTT. Translated, it gives CASSSTGRGNEKLFF.

The V gene is TRBV28, the J gene TRBJ2-3, with 8 bases lining up with TRBD2. From germline, CDR1 is MDHEN and CDR2 SYDVKM. J was trimmed by 5 bases and V by 7 bases; bases with no gene match: 5. The CDR3 contains 13 residues. In nucleotides, the CDR3 is TGTGCCAGCAAAGCGGGGGACAAAGATACGCAGTATTTT. This gives the protein CASKAGDKDTQYF.

Comments on this clone: The sample contains more than one DNA sequence encoding this CDR3. CDR3 amino acids: CASSPSTDTQYF. The CDR3 DNA is TGCGCCAGCAGCCCAAGCACAGATACGCAGTATTTT. The chain uses TRBV5-1 and TRBJ2-3; D call uncertain. CDR1 and CDR2 (germline): SGHRS, YFSETQ. The CDR3 is made up of 12 amino acids. Between the trimmed V and J ends, which lost 4 bases and 0 bases, there was a span of 3 bases.

A few counts support this clone. The gene calls are TRBV10-3 and TRBJ1-1; TRBD1 is a possible D gene (6 bases). The CDR3 is made up of 15 amino acids. V was pared by 3 bases and J by 6 bases, with 17 bases between. Germline V lookup: CDR1 ENHRY, CDR2 SYGVKD. Here the CDR3 DNA reads TGTGCCATCAGTGACAGGGGACGAAGAACATCTGAAGCTTTCTTT. Amino acid sequence: CAISDRGRRTSEAFF.

In its sample, this clone was seen once. This rearrangement joins TRBV11-3 to TRBJ2-3, with D perhaps being TRBD1 or TRBD2 (5 bases each). Deletions cut 5 bases from V and 6 bases from J, with 12 bases between. The CDR3 sequence is 13 residues long. Per germline, CDR1 SGHNT and CDR2 YENEEA. DNA for the CDR3: TGTGCCAGCAGCGTAGGGACCTGGGATACGCAGTATTTT. Translated, it gives CASSVGTWDTQYF.

The chain uses TRBV10-3 and TRBJ2-7; TRBD1 aligns across 7 bases. This CDR3 is 16 amino acids long. V shed 0 bases and J 4 bases; nucleotides not matched to a gene: 9. The germline V gene encodes CDR1 ENHRY and CDR2 SYGVKD. DNA for the CDR3: TGTGCCATCAGTGAGTCAGGGGGCGATCGGATATACGAGCAGTACTTC. Translation: CAISESGGDRIYEQYF.

Written as DNA, the CDR3 is TGCGCCAGCAGCCCCCCGAGCTTTTCTAGCACAGATACGCAGTATTTT. This translates into CASSPPSFSSTDTQYF. The chain links TRBV5-1 to TRBJ2-3; D call uncertain. The CDR3 has 16 residues. The V and J ends lost 4 bases and 0 bases respectively, with 15 bases between them. From germline, CDR1 is SGHRS and CDR2 YFSETQ.

This chain uses TRBV5-4 with TRBJ2-2; 15 nucleotides agree with TRBD2. The CDR3 has 18 residues. J lost 0 bases, V lost 4 bases, and 4 bases had no gene match. Germline values: CDR1 SGHNT, CDR2 YYREEE (reference sequence). CDR3 coding DNA: TGTGCCAGCAGCGGAGGACTAGCGGGAGGGTCGAACACCGGGGAGCTGTTTTTT. Its protein product is CASSGGLAGGSNTGELFF. The full variable domain, its missing parts supplied by reference TRBV5-4 and TRBJ2-2, is ETGVTQSPTHLIKTRGQQVTLRCSSQSGHNTVSWYQQALGQGPQFIFQYYREEENGRGNFPPRFSGLQFPNYSSELNVNALELDDSALYLCASSGGLAGGSNTGELFFGEGSRLTVL.

V gene TRBV28 combines with J gene TRBJ2-7, with D perhaps matching TRBD2 (5 bases). The V end lost 6 bases, the J end lost 0 bases, and 18 bases lay between the germline ends. Germline loops: CDR1 MDHEN, CDR2 SYDVKM. This CDR3 has 16 amino acids. The CDR3 is CASSQEAAGSSYEQYF. The CDR3 bases are TGTGCCAGCAGCCAGGAGGCTGCTGGGAGCTCCTACGAGCAGTACTTC. The variable domain in full, completed from reference TRBV28 and TRBJ2-7, reads DVKVTQSSRYLVKRTGEKVFLECVQDMDHENMFWYRQDPGLGLRLIYFSYDVKMKEKGDIPEGYSVSREKKERFSLILESASTNQTSMYLCASSQEAAGSSYEQYFGPGTRLTVT.

The rearrangement links TRBV18 to TRBJ2-3; tentative D call: TRBD1 (6 bases). Germline values: CDR1 KGHSH, CDR2 LQKENI. The length of the CDR3 is 13 residues. V was pared by 8 bases and J by 3 bases, with 12 bases between. CDR3 residues: CASLQGSTDTQYF. The CDR3 bases are TGTGCCAGCCTACAGGGTTCGACAGATACGCAGTATTTT. Based on the CDR3 plus reference TRBV18 and TRBJ2-3, the full variable domain is NAGVMQNPRHLVRRRGQEARLRCSPMKGHSHVYWYRQLPEEGLKFMVYLQKENIIDESGMPKERFSAEFPKEGPSILRIQQVVRGDSAAYFCASLQGSTDTQYFGPGTRLTVL.

In DNA, the CDR3 is TGTGCCAGCAGTCGGGGACTTTATACAGATACGCAGTATTTT. Translating gives CASSRGLYTDTQYF. V gene TRBV2 combines with J gene TRBJ2-3; a possible D gene is TRBD2 (6 bases). The CDR3 covers 14 residues. Germline-derived CDR1 and CDR2 are SNHLY and FYNNEI. Trimming shortened V by 5 bases and J by 3 bases, and 12 bases separated the two germline ends.